These 21 T cell receptor beta chains share one sample of origin, sequenced in a study of regulatory T cells in long-lasting Graves disease. Both iRepertoire HTBI primers and Arm-PCR of CDR3 regions were used to build the TCR beta libraries. TCRdb reprocessed the multiplex PCR reads via MiXCR and lists one record per CDR3 protein. Here the sample spans around 300,000 distinct CDR3 sequences, roughly a fifth being singletons. Time point here: persistent/refractory GD, antithyroid drugs over 5 years with positive TRAb. Generation of the TCR library employed RNA extracted from PBMCs. The material was peripheral blood mononuclear cells (PBMCs), obtained when the disease was refractory, from a patient treated with antithyroid drugs. Receptor source: a female donor with Graves disease.

J is TRBJ2-5 and V is TRBV20-1; tentative D call: TRBD1 (6 bases). V was trimmed by 6 bases and J by 5 bases, leaving 13 bases between them. The CDR3 loop spans 12 amino acids. Germline CDR1 DFQATT, CDR2 SNEGSKA (reference sequence). The CDR3 sequence: CSAPGAAETQYF. For the CDR3, the DNA is TGCAGTGCCCCAGGGGCTGCGGAGACCCAGTACTTC.

The V call is TRBV5-6, the J call TRBJ2-7; 7 nucleotides match TRBD1. Germline V lookup: CDR1 SGHDT, CDR2 YYEEEE. The CDR3 covers 13 residues. V trimming: 4 bases; J trimming: 4 bases; junction bases outside the gene matches: 5. CDR3 in amino acids: CASSPTGRYEQYF. The DNA for the CDR3 is TGTGCCAGCAGCCCGACAGGGAGATACGAGCAGTACTTC.

This clonotype was picked up a small number of times. The chain combines TRBV30 with TRBJ2-2, with a tentative D call TRBD1 (6 bases). The CDR3 loop spans 14 amino acids. Trimming took off 0 bases at V and 6 bases at J, with 11 bases between the two ends. CDR1 and CDR2 from the germline V gene are GTSNPN and SVGIG (reference sequence). The DNA for the CDR3 is TGTGCCTGGAGTGTAGGGGGAATCGCCGGGGAGCTGTTTTTT. The encoded protein is CAWSVGGIAGELFF.

This rearrangement joins TRBV5-1 to TRBJ1-2; D gene unclear. Deletions cut 0 bases from V and 8 bases from J, with 11 bases between. The CDR3 runs to 13 residues. CDR1 is SGHRS, CDR2 YFSETQ, per germline. CDR3 in amino acids: CASSLAGRSGYTF. In DNA, the CDR3 is TGCGCCAGCAGCTTGGCGGGTAGAAGCGGCTACACCTTC.

The rearrangement joins TRBV6-2 or TRBV6-3 to TRBJ1-2; weak D call: TRBD1 (6 bases). Germline V gene data show CDR1 as MNHEY and CDR2 as SVGEGT. This CDR3 is built from 14 residues. The V and J ends lost 6 bases and 5 bases respectively, with 16 bases between them. This chain's CDR3 is CASRGGRDKYGYTF. CDR3 coding DNA: TGTGCCAGCAGGGGGGGAAGGGACAAGTATGGCTACACCTTC.

The V and J genes are TRBV30 and TRBJ2-3; 8 nucleotides align to TRBD2. The CDR3 sequence is 20 residues long. Germline V gene data show CDR1 as GTSNPN and CDR2 as SVGIG (reference sequence). V lost 2 bases, J lost 4 bases, and 23 bases stayed unmatched. The CDR3 sequence: CAWSMLSVYIGGRKPDTQYF. The CDR3 nucleotides are TGTGCCTGGAGTATGTTAAGTGTCTACATCGGCGGGAGGAAGCCAGATACGCAGTATTTT.

The chain has TRBV6-1 and TRBJ2-5, with D unresolved. Near its end, the DNA agrees better with TRBJ2-1, so the J call may be wrong. This CDR3 is 11 amino acids long. Germline V gene lookup returns CDR1 MNHNS and CDR2 SASEGT. This chain's CDR3 is CASSKTDEQFF. The CDR3 DNA sequence: TGTGCCAGCAGTAAGACTGATGAGCAGTTCTTC.

This sequence joins TRBV29-1 and TRBJ2-7; D is ambiguous. Trimming stripped 0 bases from V and 2 bases from J, with 14 bases between. CDR1 is SQVTM and CDR2 is ANQGSEA in the germline V gene. The CDR3 sequence is 15 residues long. The CDR3 loop reads CSVEDPVAETYEQYF. CDR3 in DNA: TGCAGCGTTGAAGACCCCGTGGCGGAAACCTACGAGCAGTACTTC.

This clonotype has a count of ten or more. The chain uses TRBV7-9 and TRBJ1-1; 8 bases match TRBD1. The CDR3 is made up of 15 amino acids. Unmatched junction bases numbered 6, after V lost 5 bases and J lost 1 base. Germline V gives CDR1 SEHNR, CDR2 FQNEAQ (reference sequence). The CDR3: CASSVTGDGNTEAFF. The DNA for the CDR3 is TGTGCCAGCAGCGTGACAGGGGATGGGAACACTGAAGCTTTCTTT.

The rearrangement links TRBV11-2 to TRBJ2-7; possibly TRBD2 for D (5 bases). This CDR3 region has 17 residues. Germline V gene lookup returns CDR1 SGHAT and CDR2 FQNNGV. The germline V and J ends were trimmed by 6 bases and 0 bases, with 21 bases remaining between them. The CDR3 is CASSLLRGKSDSYEQYF. As DNA, the CDR3 is TGTGCCAGCAGTCTCCTGAGAGGGAAGTCGGACTCCTACGAGCAGTACTTC.

This rearrangement joins TRBV28 to TRBJ2-1, with D perhaps TRBD2 (6 bases). The CDR3 spans 16 residues. Germline CDR1 MDHEN, CDR2 SYDVKM. The ends were cut back, 3 bases at V and 3 bases at J, with 15 bases in the middle. CDR3 amino acids: CASSFSGRILYNEQFF. The CDR3 bases are TGTGCCAGCAGTTTCTCGGGGAGGATCCTCTACAATGAGCAGTTCTTC.

This clonotype was counted between two and nine times. CDR3 sequence (DNA): TGCAGTGCTAGGATGGAGGGTCAGGCAAGAGAGACCCAGTACTTC. Its protein is CSARMEGQARETQYF. The J gene is TRBJ2-5, the V gene TRBV20-1; tentative D call: TRBD2 (6 bases). Germline V gives CDR1 DFQATT, CDR2 SNEGSKA (reference sequence). V gave up 3 bases and J gave up 4 bases, with 18 bases separating them. The CDR3 is 15 amino acids.

This clonotype was seen ten or more times. The J gene is TRBJ2-2, the V gene TRBV20-1; D unresolved. V was trimmed by 0 bases and J by 2 bases, leaving 4 bases between them. CDR3 length: 13 residues. Germline CDR1 DFQATT, CDR2 SNEGSKA (reference sequence). CDR3 nucleotide sequence: TGCAGTGCTAGAGATGATAACACCGGGGAGCTGTTTTTT. It codes for CSARDDNTGELFF.

This clonotype was observed at least ten times. V usage is TRBV5-5 and J usage is TRBJ2-7; 13 nucleotides match TRBD2. The germline gives CDR1 SGHKS, CDR2 YYEKEE (reference sequence). The CDR3 contains 15 residues. V was pared by 3 bases and J by 6 bases, with 6 bases of the junction left unmatched. CDR3 bases: TGTGCCAGCAGCTCGCTACTAGCGGGAGGGCCCGAGCAGTACTTC. Translating gives CASSSLLAGGPEQYF. The full variable domain, its missing parts supplied by reference TRBV5-5 and TRBJ2-7, is DAGVTQSPTHLIKTRGQQVTLRCSPISGHKSVSWYQQVLGQGPQFIFQYYEKEERGRGNFPDRFSARQFPNYSSELNVNALLLGDSALYLCASSSLLAGGPEQYFGPGTRLTVT.

This clonotype appeared many times. The chain couples TRBV7-3 to TRBJ1-5; D is uncertain. The CDR3 consists of 11 residues. Germline V gene data show CDR1 as SGHTA and CDR2 as FQGTGA. The V end lost 5 bases, the J end lost 8 bases, and 7 bases lay between the germline ends. The DNA of the CDR3 is TGTGCCAGCAGCCGGATAGAGCCCCAGCATTTT. Translated: CASSRIEPQHF.

This clonotype was found many times. V usage is TRBV28 and J usage is TRBJ1-5; TRBD1 might be the D (6 bases). The CDR3 length is 16 residues. CDR1 MDHEN and CDR2 SYDVKM come from the germline V gene. The germline V and J ends were trimmed by 3 bases and 0 bases, with 12 bases remaining between them. The chain's CDR3 is CASSLPTGYSNQPQHF. DNA for the CDR3: TGTGCCAGCAGTTTGCCGACAGGTTATAGCAATCAGCCCCAGCATTTT.

In its sample, this clonotype was seen many times. V usage is TRBV11-3 and J usage is TRBJ2-5; weak D call: TRBD2 (6 bases). Deletions cut 4 bases from V and 5 bases from J, with 17 bases between. Germline loops: CDR1 SGHNT, CDR2 YENEEA. The CDR3 is 15 residues long. CDR3 amino acids: CASSSRTDRGETQYF. The CDR3 DNA is TGTGCCAGCAGCTCCCGGACGGACCGGGGGGAGACCCAGTACTTC. Full variable domain (rest looked up from reference TRBV11-3 and TRBJ2-5): EAGVVQSPRYKIIEKKQPVAFWCNPISGHNTLYWYLQNLGQGPELLIRYENEEAVDDSQLPKDRFSAERLKGVDSTLKIQPAELGDSAVYLCASSSRTDRGETQYFGPGTRLLVL.

The rearrangement joins TRBV7-6 to TRBJ1-6, with D possibly TRBD1 on 6 matching bases. The CDR3 covers 15 residues. The V gene lost 2 bases and the J gene lost 9 bases, with 14 bases spanning the gap. Per the germline V gene, CDR1 is SGHVS and CDR2 is FNYEAQ. CDR3 in DNA: TGTGCCAGCAGCTTAAGGTCACAGGGTACTTCACCCCTCCACTTT. This encodes CASSLRSQGTSPLHF.

This clonotype has a count of ten or more. J is TRBJ2-5 and V is TRBV12-3 or TRBV12-4; the D is unclear. The V and J ends lost 2 bases and 3 bases respectively, with 13 bases between them. CDR3 length equals 15 residues. The CDR3 sequence is CASSLKVEWEETQYF. CDR3 coding DNA: TGTGCCAGCAGTTTAAAGGTTGAGTGGGAAGAGACCCAGTACTTC.

The V gene is TRBV20-1, the J gene TRBJ2-7; D may be TRBD1 (6 bases). V lost 3 bases and J lost 2, with 14 bases in between. Germline assignment: CDR1 DFQATT and CDR2 SNEGSKA (reference sequence). The CDR3 runs 14 residues. This CDR3 reads CSASGQYEPYEQYF. The CDR3 DNA sequence: TGCAGTGCTAGTGGACAGTATGAGCCCTACGAGCAGTACTTC.

This clonotype was recorded many times. The chain is built from TRBV30 and TRBJ1-2; 7 bases are a match to TRBD1. V shed 8 bases, J shed 4 bases, and the junction held 10 bases outside the gene matches. There are 13 residues in the CDR3. Germline CDR1 GTSNPN, CDR2 SVGIG (reference sequence). CDR3 region: CAATGDESYGYTF. CDR3 nucleotides: TGTGCCGCCACAGGGGATGAGTCCTATGGCTACACCTTC.